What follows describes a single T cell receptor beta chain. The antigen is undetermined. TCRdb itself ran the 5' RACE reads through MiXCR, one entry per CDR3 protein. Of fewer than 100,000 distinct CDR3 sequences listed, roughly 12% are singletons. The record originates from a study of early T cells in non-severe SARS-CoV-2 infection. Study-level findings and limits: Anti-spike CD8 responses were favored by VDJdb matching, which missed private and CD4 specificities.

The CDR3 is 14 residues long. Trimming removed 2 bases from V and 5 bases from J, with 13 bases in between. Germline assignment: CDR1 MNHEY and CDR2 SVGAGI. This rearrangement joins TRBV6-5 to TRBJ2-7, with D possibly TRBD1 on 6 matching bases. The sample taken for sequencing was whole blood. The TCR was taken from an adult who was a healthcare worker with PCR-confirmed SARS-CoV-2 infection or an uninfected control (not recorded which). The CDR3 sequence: CASSYDGRGNEQYF. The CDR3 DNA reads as TGTGCCAGCAGTTACGATGGCAGGGGAAACGAGCAGTACTTC.